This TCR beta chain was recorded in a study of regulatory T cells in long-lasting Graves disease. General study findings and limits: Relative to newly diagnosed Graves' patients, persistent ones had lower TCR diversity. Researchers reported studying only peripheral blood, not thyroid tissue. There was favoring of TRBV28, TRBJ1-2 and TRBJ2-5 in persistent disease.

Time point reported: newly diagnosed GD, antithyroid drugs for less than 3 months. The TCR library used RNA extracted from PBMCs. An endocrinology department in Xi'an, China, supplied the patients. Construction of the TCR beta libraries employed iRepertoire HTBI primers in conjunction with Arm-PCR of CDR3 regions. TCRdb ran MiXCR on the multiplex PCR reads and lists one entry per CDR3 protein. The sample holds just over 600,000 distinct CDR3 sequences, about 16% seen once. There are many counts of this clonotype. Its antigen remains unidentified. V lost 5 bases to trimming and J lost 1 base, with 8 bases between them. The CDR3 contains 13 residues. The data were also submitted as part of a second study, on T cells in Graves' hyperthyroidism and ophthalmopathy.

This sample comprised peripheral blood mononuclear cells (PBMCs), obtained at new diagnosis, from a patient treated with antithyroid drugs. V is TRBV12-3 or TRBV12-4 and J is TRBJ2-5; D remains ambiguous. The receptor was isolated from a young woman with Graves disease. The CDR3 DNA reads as TGTGCCAGCAGTCCCTATAGCCAAGAGACCCAGTACTTC. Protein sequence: CASSPYSQETQYF.